A single TCR beta chain is shown here with its context. Antigen: not known. A much larger clone differs by one base, so this may be a read error. Expressed TCRB transcripts were sequenced, since all the RNA that had been isolated was reverse transcribed. TCRdb keeps only in-frame clones here, not all; method: immunoSEQ multiplex PCR. The data show fewer than 650,000 clones, with less than 20% seen just once and about 0.097% held by the top ten. Germline CDR1 MNHEY, CDR2 SVGAGI. The CDR3 has 11 amino acids. Trimming stripped 6 bases from V and 6 bases from J, with 7 bases between. The sample belongs to a study of beta chain features in type 1 diabetes. Findings and limits, study-wide: In all four CD4+ subsets, TCRB CDR3 length was significantly, moderately reduced in type 1 diabetes. A possible short-template PCR bias applies equally to patients and controls.

Sampling consisted of one heparinised blood draw per donor, averaging roughly 110 mL. This receptor was obtained from a man between 18 and 29 years old in good health. This sequence joins TRBV6-5 and TRBJ2-3; D is unclear. The sequencing sample was made of naive CD4+ T cells from blood. CDR3 amino acids: CASSRKDTQYF. CDR3 coding DNA: TGTGCCAGCAGCCGCAAGGATACGCAGTATTTT.